This T cell receptor (beta chain) was sequenced during a study of T cell responses to AZD1222 COVID-19 vaccine. The CDR3 has 13 amino acids. The germline V gene encodes CDR1 MNHEY and CDR2 SVGAGI. Trimming left V 4 bases short and J 6 bases short, with 11 bases between. The table came from immunoSEQ multiplex PCR; TCRdb's copy has only in-frame clones and leaves some out. The data show around 160,000 clones, approximately 88% seen once. This sample comprised peripheral blood, obtained on day 0 of AZD1222 vaccination. The receptor was isolated from an adult in good health. V and J are TRBV6-5 and TRBJ2-3; perhaps D is TRBD1 or TRBD2 (5 bases each). This CDR3 reads CASSLGTRDTQYF. The DNA for the CDR3 is TGTGCCAGCAGTTTAGGGACCCGCGATACGCAGTATTTT.